Listed here are 31 T cell receptor beta chains from one sample, sequenced in a study of PD-1 blockade in classical Hodgkin lymphoma. Profiled with immunoSEQ multiplex PCR; TCRdb holds only in-frame clones, not every one. The sample lists roughly 100,000 clones, approximately 89% occurring once. Time point given: cycle 4 day 1 (C4D1), after less than 7 weeks of nivolumab. Every patient experienced relapse after autologous stem cell transplantation, and brentuximab vedotin exposure varied. Material: peripheral blood mononuclear cells (PBMCs), obtained before the fourth cycle of nivolumab. These TCRs come from a human donor with classical Hodgkin lymphoma.

CDR3 nucleotides: TGTGCCAGCTCACTGTTGGTAGGGGGAAGAACGGCGCCTAGCTCCTACAATGAGCAGTTCTTC. Translating gives CASSLLVGGRTAPSSYNEQFF. V and J are TRBV18 and TRBJ2-1; weak D call: TRBD1 (6 bases). The germline V gene encodes CDR1 KGHSH and CDR2 LQKENI. V gave up 4 bases and J gave up 0 bases, with 28 bases separating them. The CDR3 loop spans 21 amino acids.

This clone was seen a single time. This CDR3 is also generated by other DNA sequences in the sample. The V gene is TRBV19, the J gene TRBJ2-7, with 7 bases matching TRBD1. Germline CDR1 is LNHDA and CDR2 is SQIVND (reference sequence). The ends lost 6 bases at V and 2 bases at J; junction bases unmatched: 1. The CDR3 is 12 amino acids. The CDR3 spells CASSGTAYEQYF. For the CDR3, the DNA is TGTGCCAGTAGCGGGACAGCCTACGAGCAGTACTTC.

V is TRBV28 and J is TRBJ2-5; 12 bases line up with TRBD2. Germline V gene data show CDR1 as MDHEN and CDR2 as SYDVKM. V dropped 4 bases and J dropped 7; count of bases not matched to a gene: 7. CDR3 length: 15 residues. The CDR3 DNA is TGTGCCAGCAGTTCCCCGGCTAGCGGGGGGGGGACCCAGTACTTC. This codes for CASSSPASGGGTQYF.

The V call is TRBV7-6, the J call TRBJ2-1; TRBD1 is a possible D gene (6 bases). Trimming stripped 5 bases from V and 0 bases from J, with 11 bases between. Germline V gene sequence: CDR1 SGHVS, CDR2 FNYEAQ. The CDR3 totals 15 residues. CDR3 nucleotide sequence: TGTGCCAGCAGCCGAAACAGGGTCTCCTACAATGAGCAGTTCTTC. Translation gives CASSRNRVSYNEQFF. The full variable domain, with the rest looked up from reference TRBV7-6 and TRBJ2-1, is GAGVSQSPRYKVTKRGQDVALRCDPISGHVSLYWYRQALGQGPEFLTYFNYEAQQDKSGLPNDRFSAERPEGSISTLTIQRTEQRDSAMYRCASSRNRVSYNEQFFGPGTRLTVL.

The chain is built from TRBV27 and TRBJ2-2, with D maybe TRBD1 (6 bases). This CDR3 contains 16 residues. Trimming cost V 5 bases and J 2 bases, with 15 bases left between them. Germline loops: CDR1 MNHEY, CDR2 SMNVEV (reference sequence). The CDR3 DNA follows: TGTGCCAGCAGTATGCGGACAGTACCTAACACCGGGGAGCTGTTTTTT. This translates into CASSMRTVPNTGELFF.

The CDR3, as DNA: TGCGCCAGCAGCTTGGATGTCAGGGGTACTGAAGCTTTCTTT. Protein product: CASSLDVRGTEAFF. The chain recombines TRBV5-1 with TRBJ1-1; a possible D gene is TRBD1 (6 bases). The CDR3 has 14 residues. Trimming removed 0 bases from V and 5 bases from J, with 11 bases in between. Germline assignment: CDR1 SGHRS and CDR2 YFSETQ.

The chain is built from TRBV18 and TRBJ1-1, with 7 bases matching TRBD1. V shed 0 bases, J shed 4 bases, and the junction held 5 bases outside the gene matches. The CDR3 totals 15 residues. Germline V gene lookup returns CDR1 KGHSH and CDR2 LQKENI. CDR3 in DNA: TGTGCCAGCTCACCACCGGGACGACAGGGCACTGAAGCTTTCTTT. It translates to CASSPPGRQGTEAFF.

The chain links TRBV28 to TRBJ1-5; D gene unclear. The V gene lost 3 bases and the J gene lost 0 bases, with 15 bases spanning the gap. The germline CDR1 and CDR2 sequences are MDHEN and SYDVKM. The CDR3 has 17 residues. For the CDR3, the DNA is TGTGCCAGCAGTTTTGGGGTCGGAGCATATAGCAATCAGCCCCAGCATTTT. Its protein is CASSFGVGAYSNQPQHF.

V and J are TRBV19 and TRBJ1-5, with 8 bases fitting TRBD1. The germline V gene has CDR1 LNHDA and CDR2 SQIVND (reference sequence). CDR3 length: 15 residues. V was clipped by 6 bases and J by 0 bases; unmatched bases: 4. CDR3 region: CASSTDRGSNQPQHF. DNA of the CDR3: TGTGCCAGTAGCACTGACAGGGGTAGCAATCAGCCCCAGCATTTT. Supplemented by reference TRBV19 and TRBJ1-5, the full variable domain reads DGGITQSPKYLFRKEGQNVTLSCEQNLNHDAMYWYRQDPGQGLRLIYYSQIVNDFQKGDIAEGYSVSREKKESFPLTVTSAQKNPTAFYLCASSTDRGSNQPQHFGDGTRLSIL.

Concerning this clone itself: The sample has other DNA sequences that encode this CDR3 too. The chain is built from TRBV20-1 and TRBJ2-7, with D perhaps TRBD1 or TRBD2 (7 bases each). The CDR3 totals 11 residues. Trimming left V 6 bases short and J 3 bases short, with 9 bases between. The germline gives CDR1 DFQATT, CDR2 SNEGSKA (reference sequence). The CDR3, as DNA: TGCAGTGCCAGGGGGGGCTACGAGCAGTACTTC. This codes for CSARGGYEQYF.

The chain combines TRBV27 with TRBJ2-7, with TRBD1 matching 7 bases. The germline CDR1 and CDR2 sequences are MNHEY and SMNVEV (reference sequence). The V gene end was trimmed by 5 bases and the J gene end by 12 bases; junction bases not matched to a gene: 13. This CDR3 spans 13 amino acids. CDR3 residues: CASSPGQPTERYF. The CDR3 region has the DNA TGTGCCAGCAGTCCGGGACAGCCGACCGAGAGGTACTTC.

The chain combines TRBV19 with TRBJ2-4; 13 bases line up with TRBD2. Germline lookup yields CDR1 LNHDA and CDR2 SQIVND (reference sequence). This CDR3 has 16 residues. J lost 9 bases, V lost 6 bases, and 11 bases had no gene match. Here the CDR3 reads CASSQNGLAGEGIQYF. CDR3 coding DNA: TGTGCCAGTAGCCAAAATGGACTAGCGGGGGAGGGCATTCAGTACTTC.

The chain joins TRBV6-4 to TRBJ2-1, with D possibly TRBD1 on 5 matching bases. From germline, CDR1 is MRHNA and CDR2 SNTAGT. Trimming stripped 0 bases from V and 4 bases from J, with 10 bases between. The CDR3 runs to 15 residues. The CDR3 loop reads CASSDSRQRYNEQFF. CDR3 in DNA: TGTGCCAGCAGTGACTCACGACAGAGATACAATGAGCAGTTCTTC.

The gene calls are TRBV5-1 and TRBJ2-7; D gene ambiguous. The CDR3 length is 14 residues. Germline CDR1 SGHRS, CDR2 YFSETQ. Trimming stripped 4 bases from V and 6 bases from J, with 17 bases between. The chain's CDR3 is CASSIGSRHSEQYF. The CDR3 region has the DNA TGCGCCAGCAGCATTGGATCGAGACACTCCGAGCAGTACTTC.

The CDR3 reads CASSWSRFDYQGNTEAFF. CDR3 nucleotides: TGTGCCAGCAGTTGGTCAAGATTTGATTATCAGGGAAACACTGAAGCTTTCTTT. This chain links TRBV28 with TRBJ1-1; the D gene is possibly TRBD1 (5 bases). The CDR3 is made up of 18 amino acids. Trimming shortened V by 4 bases and J by 2 bases, and 23 bases separated the two germline ends. Germline assignment: CDR1 MDHEN and CDR2 SYDVKM.

The chain carries TRBV4-2 and TRBJ2-7, with D perhaps matching TRBD1 (5 bases). CDR3 length: 12 amino acids. From germline, CDR1 is LGHNA and CDR2 YNFKEQ. V was cut by 1 base and J by 4 bases, with 5 bases left in between. The chain's CDR3 is CASSQAGYEQYF. The CDR3, as DNA: TGTGCCAGCAGCCAAGCAGGGTACGAGCAGTACTTC.

This sequence joins TRBV6-6 and TRBJ1-1; D is uncertain. Germline V gene data show CDR1 as MNHNY and CDR2 as SVGAGI (reference sequence). V was trimmed by 2 bases and J by 8 bases, leaving 15 bases between them. This CDR3 comprises 14 residues. In nucleotides, the CDR3 is TGTGCCAGCAGTTACGTTCGTTTGGCGGCCGAAGCTTTCTTT. This sequence encodes CASSYVRLAAEAFF.

The rearrangement joins TRBV18 to TRBJ2-6; D perhaps matches TRBD2 (6 bases). The CDR3 has 17 residues. Trimming pared 0 bases from V and 0 bases from J, leaving 9 bases between. Germline values: CDR1 KGHSH, CDR2 LQKENI. Here the CDR3 reads CASSPPEGNSGANVLTF. DNA for the CDR3: TGTGCCAGCTCACCACCGGAGGGTAACTCTGGGGCCAACGTCCTGACTTTC.

The gene calls are TRBV5-1 and TRBJ2-7; a weak D match, TRBD1 (5 bases). Germline V gene sequence: CDR1 SGHRS, CDR2 YFSETQ. V was pared by 3 bases and J by 2 bases, with 15 bases between. The CDR3 sequence is 15 residues long. The CDR3 DNA reads TGCGCCAGCAGCTCCATCTTAGACAGCACCTACGAGCAGTACTTC. Its protein is CASSSILDSTYEQYF.

This clone is a singleton in its sample. This chain connects TRBV9 to TRBJ2-6; TRBD1 matches at 8 bases. The CDR3 runs to 19 residues. The V segment lost 0 bases and the J segment 0 bases; nucleotides outside the gene matches: 8. CDR1 is SGDLS, CDR2 YYNGEE, per germline. The CDR3: CASSVVGTGPSSGANVLTF. The CDR3 DNA sequence: TGTGCCAGCAGCGTAGTTGGGACAGGCCCTTCCTCTGGGGCCAACGTCCTGACTTTC.

This clone was observed a single time. The V and J genes are TRBV25-1 and TRBJ2-7; D is unclear. Deletions cut 5 bases from V and 0 bases from J, with 8 bases between. The CDR3 runs 13 residues. Per the germline V gene, CDR1 is MGHDK and CDR2 is SYGVNS. The CDR3 DNA is TGTGCCAGCAGTTTAACGGGCTCCTACGAGCAGTACTTC. It encodes CASSLTGSYEQYF.

V is TRBV5-1 and J is TRBJ2-1; TRBD2 agrees at 11 bases. V shed 2 bases and J 11 bases; nucleotides not matched to a gene: 9. Germline V gene data show CDR1 as SGHRS and CDR2 as YFSETQ. This CDR3 is built from 15 residues. CDR3 loop: CASSFGVAGGRKQFF. CDR3 nucleotide sequence: TGCGCCAGCAGCTTTGGTGTAGCGGGAGGGCGAAAGCAGTTCTTC.

This clone was seen once. The rearrangement joins TRBV2 to TRBJ1-2; a possible D gene is TRBD1 (5 bases). Per the germline V gene, CDR1 is SNHLY and CDR2 is FYNNEI. V was cut by 4 bases and J by 3 bases, with 15 bases left in between. The CDR3 is 15 amino acids. This CDR3 reads CASSVEGRTDYGYTF. CDR3 DNA: TGTGCCAGCAGTGTAGAGGGGAGAACTGACTATGGCTACACCTTC.

About this clone: Other DNA sequences from this sample encode an identical CDR3 as well. The gene calls are TRBV6-6 and TRBJ2-5; the D is unclear. CDR3 length equals 12 residues. The germline V and J ends were trimmed by 0 bases and 4 bases, with 3 bases remaining between them. In germline, CDR1 is MNHNY, CDR2 SVGAGI (reference sequence). CDR3 region: CASSYSRETQYF. The CDR3 coding sequence is TGTGCCAGCAGTTACTCGAGAGAGACCCAGTACTTC.

The chain has TRBV5-4 and TRBJ2-3; TRBD2 agrees at 7 bases. The germline gives CDR1 SGHNT, CDR2 YYREEE (reference sequence). The CDR3 has 16 residues. The ends lost 0 bases at V and 5 bases at J; junction bases unmatched: 9. In nucleotides, the CDR3 is TGTGCCAGCAGCTTGGCGGGCGGGAGCGAGGGAGATACGCAGTATTTT. Its protein is CASSLAGGSEGDTQYF.

The chain recombines TRBV28 with TRBJ2-1, with no clear D. This CDR3 spans 11 amino acids. Trimming took 4 bases from V and 8 from J, leaving 6 bases between them. Germline CDR1 and CDR2: MDHEN and SYDVKM. CDR3 nucleotide sequence: TGTGCCAGCAGTTCCCGGCATGAGCAGTTCTTC. It yields the protein CASSSRHEQFF.

The chain recombines TRBV7-2 with TRBJ2-7; D may be TRBD2 (6 bases). Trimming left V 5 bases short and J 6 bases short, with 17 bases between. CDR1 is SGHTA, CDR2 FQGNSA, per germline. This CDR3 is built from 14 residues. CDR3 residues: CASSGTGGSGEQYF. The CDR3 DNA reads as TGTGCCAGCAGCGGTACCGGGGGATCGGGCGAGCAGTACTTC.

The V gene is TRBV7-9, the J gene TRBJ1-1; no reliable D call. Trimming pared 4 bases from V and 6 bases from J, leaving 9 bases between. The CDR3 is 12 residues long. Germline values: CDR1 SEHNR, CDR2 FQNEAQ (reference sequence). CDR3 region: CASSSLHPEAFF. As DNA, the CDR3 is TGTGCCAGCAGCTCCCTACACCCTGAAGCTTTCTTT.

The gene calls are TRBV5-1 and TRBJ2-7; no clear D gene. The V end lost 0 bases, the J end lost 4 bases, and 5 bases lay between the germline ends. The germline V gene encodes CDR1 SGHRS and CDR2 YFSETQ. CDR3 length equals 12 residues. CDR3 loop: CASSLEGYEQYF. The CDR3 DNA sequence: TGCGCCAGCAGCTTGGAGGGATACGAGCAGTACTTC.

The V gene is TRBV7-2, the J gene TRBJ2-7; the D call may be TRBD1 or TRBD2 (5 bases each). The V and J ends lost 3 bases and 3 bases respectively, with 12 bases between them. Germline V CDR1 and CDR2: SGHTA, FQGNSA. This CDR3 region has 14 residues. DNA of the CDR3: TGTGCCAGCAGCTTTGGGGGAGAGTACTACGAGCAGTACTTC. Translated, it gives CASSFGGEYYEQYF.

V usage is TRBV28 and J usage is TRBJ1-5; D is uncertain. V lost 6 bases and J lost 11, with 17 bases in between. The length of the CDR3 is 13 residues. Germline loops: CDR1 MDHEN, CDR2 SYDVKM. CDR3 loop: CASSSPAVGSQHF. DNA of the CDR3: TGTGCCAGCAGCTCACCGGCAGTGGGATCCCAGCATTTT. The whole variable domain, filled in from reference TRBV28 and TRBJ1-5, reads DVKVTQSSRYLVKRTGEKVFLECVQDMDHENMFWYRQDPGLGLRLIYFSYDVKMKEKGDIPEGYSVSREKKERFSLILESASTNQTSMYLCASSSPAVGSQHFGDGTRLSIL.